This is a list of T cell receptor beta chains from one sample in a study of CD8 T cells in ankylosing spondylitis. Using its own MiXCR run on the 5' RACE reads, TCRdb lists one record per CDR3 protein. The table records 200,000 to 250,000 distinct CDR3 sequences, approximately 30% of them present only once. Sequencing was done on a sample of blood, either unsorted or a sorted T cell fraction (not recorded which). These TCRs come from a male donor with ankylosing spondylitis or in good health (not recorded which). Both conserved end residues are part of each CDR3. The order of the fields is D gene, J gene, clone size, V gene, CDR3 DNA, CDR3 protein. The D gene is left open where the match is weak. Clone size is not always given. Where it is, it says once, few, many or a class for expanded clones.

D gene: TRBD1; J gene: TRBJ2-5; clone size: NA; V gene: TRBV11-1; CDR3 DNA: TGTGCCAGCAGCTCAAGGACAGGGGAGGAGACCCAGTACTTC; CDR3 protein: CASSSRTGEETQYF
D gene: NA; J gene: TRBJ1-1; clone size: NA; V gene: TRBV4-1; CDR3 DNA: TGCGCCAGCAGCCAAGATCAGGACACTGAAGCTTTCTTT; CDR3 protein: CASSQDQDTEAFF
D gene: TRBD1; J gene: TRBJ2-2; clone size: few; V gene: TRBV12-3/TRBV12-4; CDR3 DNA: TGTGCCAGCAGTACCGGACAGGGACGGTCCGGGGAGCTGTTTTTT; CDR3 protein: CASSTGQGRSGELFF
D gene: TRBD2; J gene: TRBJ2-5; clone size: NA; V gene: TRBV12-3/TRBV12-4; CDR3 DNA: TGTGCCAGCAGTTCGAGACTAGCGGGGGGAGAGACCCAGTACTTC; CDR3 protein: CASSSRLAGGETQYF
D gene: NA; J gene: TRBJ2-2; clone size: NA; V gene: TRBV12-3/TRBV12-4; CDR3 DNA: TGTGCCAGCAGTGGGGACACGAACACCGGGGAGCTGTTTTTT; CDR3 protein: CASSGDTNTGELFF
D gene: NA; J gene: TRBJ1-1; clone size: NA; V gene: TRBV20-1; CDR3 DNA: TGCAGTGCAAGACAGGAGTTGAACACTGAAGCTTTCTTT; CDR3 protein: CSARQELNTEAFF
D gene: NA; J gene: TRBJ2-1; clone size: NA; V gene: TRBV7-2; CDR3 DNA: TGTGCCAGCAGCTTAATTTCGCACAATGAGCAGTTCTTC; CDR3 protein: CASSLISHNEQFF
D gene: NA; J gene: TRBJ2-1; clone size: few; V gene: TRBV7-6; CDR3 DNA: TGTGCCAGCAGCTTATCCCGACTATACAATGAGCAGTTCTTC; CDR3 protein: CASSLSRLYNEQFF
D gene: NA; J gene: TRBJ2-1; clone size: NA; V gene: TRBV9; CDR3 DNA: TGTGCCAGCAGCGTAGGTTCAGGGATTTCCTACAATGAGCAGTTCTTC; CDR3 protein: CASSVGSGISYNEQFF
D gene: NA; J gene: TRBJ2-4; clone size: NA; V gene: TRBV27; CDR3 DNA: TGTGCCAGCAGTTATCAGGGGGCCAAAAACATTCAGTACTTC; CDR3 protein: CASSYQGAKNIQYF
D gene: NA; J gene: TRBJ1-6; clone size: NA; V gene: TRBV5-1; CDR3 DNA: TGCGCCAGCAGCTTGCTTTCGGGGGCTGGTAATTCACCCCTCCACTTT; CDR3 protein: CASSLLSGAGNSPLHF
D gene: TRBD2; J gene: TRBJ2-2; clone size: few; V gene: TRBV5-1; CDR3 DNA: TGCGCCAGCACGGGAGGGACCACCGGCACCGGGGAGCTGTTTTTT; CDR3 protein: CASTGGTTGTGELFF
D gene: TRBD2; J gene: TRBJ2-5; clone size: few; V gene: TRBV11-2; CDR3 DNA: TGTGCCAGCCGAAGACTAGCGGGGGGCGGGACCCAGTACTTC; CDR3 protein: CASRRLAGGGTQYF
D gene: NA; J gene: TRBJ2-5; clone size: NA; V gene: TRBV29-1; CDR3 DNA: TGCAGCGTGGGCGCTGTGGGGGGGGCTGGCGAGACCCAGTACTTC; CDR3 protein: CSVGAVGGAGETQYF
D gene: NA; J gene: TRBJ1-2; clone size: NA; V gene: TRBV5-1; CDR3 DNA: TGCGCCAGCAGCTCCGATGCCACTAACTATGGCTACACCTTC; CDR3 protein: CASSSDATNYGYTF
D gene: NA; J gene: TRBJ2-5; clone size: NA; V gene: TRBV24-1; CDR3 DNA: TGTGCCACCAGTGATTTGGGCCGCGGGACAGAACAAGAGACCCAGTACTTC; CDR3 protein: CATSDLGRGTEQETQYF
D gene: TRBD2; J gene: TRBJ2-3; clone size: few; V gene: TRBV20-1; CDR3 DNA: TGCAGTGCTCCTAGCGGGGGACCCACAGATACGCAGTATTTT; CDR3 protein: CSAPSGGPTDTQYF
D gene: TRBD1; J gene: TRBJ2-2; clone size: few; V gene: TRBV12-3/TRBV12-4; CDR3 DNA: TGTGCCAGCAACGGACAGGGGGGCACCGGGGAGCTGTTTTTT; CDR3 protein: CASNGQGGTGELFF
D gene: NA; J gene: TRBJ2-3; clone size: NA; V gene: TRBV12-3/TRBV12-4; CDR3 DNA: TGTGCCAGCAGTTTAGTGACGTACACAGATACGCAGTATTTT; CDR3 protein: CASSLVTYTDTQYF
D gene: NA; J gene: TRBJ2-1; clone size: few; V gene: TRBV20-1; CDR3 DNA: TGCAGTGCCCGGAGGGACATATACAATGAGCAGTTCTTC; CDR3 protein: CSARRDIYNEQFF